These 21 T cell receptor beta chains were sequenced from one sample in a study of spatial heterogeneity in lung cancer. Time point meaning: sample taken at primary tumor resection. Unsorted whole RNA from tumor, nontumor lung or frozen PBMC underwent sequencing. TCRdb reanalysed the 5' RACE reads using MiXCR and keeps one entry per CDR3 protein. The table includes about 9,200 distinct CDR3 sequences, over 7.5% detected once. Sequencing used PBMCs, obtained at surgery. The receptors shown here come from a female donor with early-stage non-small cell lung cancer.

This clonotype ranks as medium-sized (0.01 to 0.1%). This chain connects TRBV7-9 to TRBJ2-3, with 8 positions matching TRBD1. This CDR3 region has 15 residues. Germline V gene sequence: CDR1 SEHNR, CDR2 FQNEAQ (reference sequence). V was pared by 1 base and J by 2 bases, with 2 bases of the junction left unmatched. CDR3 in DNA: TGTGCCAGCAGCTTAGGGGACAGGTACACAGATACGCAGTATTTT. This sequence encodes CASSLGDRYTDTQYF.

This chain connects TRBV29-1 to TRBJ2-3; possible D gene TRBD2, 6 bases. The CDR3 extends over 14 amino acids. Trimming left V 7 bases short and J 2 bases short, with 16 bases between. The germline CDR1 and CDR2 sequences are SQVTM and ANQGSEA. The CDR3 sequence is CSAGGTPDTDTQYF. The CDR3 DNA reads as TGCAGCGCTGGGGGGACGCCGGACACAGATACGCAGTATTTT.

This clonotype has ten or more counts. This rearrangement joins TRBV9 to TRBJ2-5; the D is unclear. The CDR3 covers 15 residues. With 4 bases removed from V and 2 bases from J, the gap between germline ends came to 15 bases. The germline V gene encodes CDR1 SGDLS and CDR2 YYNGEE. CDR3 sequence (DNA): TGTGCCAGCAGCCCCTGGAGTAGTGAACAAGAGACCCAGTACTTC. It yields the protein CASSPWSSEQETQYF.

This clonotype was observed at least ten times. The chain recombines TRBV6-1 with TRBJ2-5, with unresolved D. Germline V CDR1 and CDR2: MNHNS, SASEGT. V was trimmed by 7 bases and J by 3 bases, leaving 18 bases between them. CDR3 length: 15 residues. The CDR3 nucleotides read TGTGCCAGCACTCAATTAATTAGCCCAAAAGAGACCCAGTACTTC. This gives the protein CASTQLISPKETQYF.

By share, this clonotype counts as medium-sized. V gene TRBV12-3 or TRBV12-4 combines with J gene TRBJ2-7, with no clear D. This CDR3 spans 15 amino acids. Deletions cut 1 base from V and 0 bases from J, with 10 bases between. The DNA for the CDR3 is TGTGCCAGCAGTTTAGGGCGGACCCTCTCCTACGAGCAGTACTTC. Its protein is CASSLGRTLSYEQYF.

V gene TRBV5-1 combines with J gene TRBJ2-2; 12 nucleotides align to TRBD2. Germline loops: CDR1 SGHRS, CDR2 YFSETQ. The CDR3 has 19 residues. V shed 1 base, J shed 2 bases, and the junction held 9 bases outside the gene matches. The CDR3, as DNA: TGCGCCAGCAGCTTGAGAACGCCTAGCGGGAGGGCTAACACCGGGGAGCTGTTTTTT. Amino acid sequence: CASSLRTPSGRANTGELFF.

V and J are TRBV7-3 and TRBJ2-1; TRBD2 might be the D (7 bases). V was pared by 2 bases and J by 10 bases, with 12 bases between. Germline CDR1 reads SGHTA; CDR2 reads FQGTGA. The CDR3 length is 13 residues. For the CDR3, the DNA is TGTGCCAGCAGCTTAGGCGGGGGCATGGAGCAGTTCTTC. Translation: CASSLGGGMEQFF.

This clonotype was seen ten or more times. V is TRBV27 and J is TRBJ2-1; the D is unclear. This CDR3 spans 16 amino acids. In germline, CDR1 is MNHEY, CDR2 SMNVEV (reference sequence). V was shortened by 3 bases and J by 0 bases, with 12 bases between the two germline ends. The CDR3 loop reads CASSLIRSSSYNEQFF. The CDR3 DNA follows: TGTGCCAGCAGTTTGATACGATCGAGCTCCTACAATGAGCAGTTCTTC.

This clonotype rates as medium-sized. The chain joins TRBV7-9 to TRBJ1-2; D might be TRBD1 (6 bases). This CDR3 has 16 amino acids. Trimming stripped 4 bases from V and 0 bases from J, with 15 bases between. Germline V lookup: CDR1 SEHNR, CDR2 FQNEAQ (reference sequence). As DNA, the CDR3 is TGTGCCAGCAGCTCCTCGGGGGCCGTAGCTAACTATGGCTACACCTTC. It encodes CASSSSGAVANYGYTF.

By share, this clonotype ranks as medium-sized. The chain couples TRBV20-1 to TRBJ2-3; 10 positions match TRBD1. Trimming at V came to 5 bases and at J to 3 bases, leaving 2 bases not matched to a gene. The CDR3 consists of 13 residues. Looked up from germline, CDR1 is DFQATT and CDR2 is SNEGSKA (reference sequence). The CDR3 spells CSAWTGGTDTQYF. Here the CDR3 DNA reads TGCAGTGCTTGGACAGGGGGTACAGATACGCAGTATTTT.

This clonotype was detected ten times or more. This chain connects TRBV7-8 to TRBJ2-2, with TRBD1 matching over 7 bases. The CDR3 runs to 15 residues. Germline V gene sequence: CDR1 SGHVS, CDR2 FQNEAQ. With 4 bases clipped from V and 0 bases from J, the junction kept 2 bases outside the gene matches. The CDR3 here is CASSWGQSNTGELFF. CDR3 nucleotides: TGTGCCAGCAGCTGGGGACAGTCGAACACCGGGGAGCTGTTTTTT.

At least ten counts were recorded for this clonotype. This sequence joins TRBV6-1 and TRBJ2-7; a weak D match, TRBD1 (5 bases). Germline-derived CDR1 and CDR2 are MNHNS and SASEGT. The CDR3 totals 14 residues. V was cut by 6 bases and J by 0 bases, with 12 bases left in between. The CDR3 reads CASSPRDSSYEQYF. The DNA for the CDR3 is TGTGCCAGCAGCCCCCGCGACAGCTCCTACGAGCAGTACTTC.

The J gene is TRBJ1-2, the V gene TRBV4-2; D is unresolved. Germline CDR1 reads LGHNA; CDR2 reads YNFKEQ. The length of the CDR3 is 16 residues. Trimming shortened V by 2 bases and J by 6 bases, and 19 bases separated the two germline ends. CDR3 in amino acids: CASSQSPGAGGHGYTF. CDR3 coding DNA: TGTGCCAGCAGCCAATCCCCTGGAGCAGGCGGCCATGGCTACACCTTC.

This clonotype counts as medium-sized. This chain links TRBV7-9 with TRBJ2-7; 8 positions agree with TRBD1. Germline-derived CDR1 and CDR2 are SEHNR and FQNEAQ (reference sequence). The CDR3 consists of 15 residues. J lost 5 bases, V lost 2 bases, and 8 bases had no gene match. CDR3 in DNA: TGTGCCAGCAGCTTATCTAACCTACAGGGGGACGAGCAGTACTTC. This encodes CASSLSNLQGDEQYF.

By its share, this clonotype is medium-sized. V usage is TRBV12-3 or TRBV12-4 and J usage is TRBJ1-1, with D unresolved. The CDR3 length is 16 residues. V lost 4 bases and J lost 0, with 15 bases in between. The CDR3 DNA reads as TGTGCCAGCAGTTCCCCCTGGGAGGGTCTGAACACTGAAGCTTTCTTT. Its translation: CASSSPWEGLNTEAFF.

This clonotype was observed at least ten times. The gene calls are TRBV2 and TRBJ1-1, with D unresolved. Trimming took 4 bases from V and 11 from J, leaving 20 bases between them. The CDR3 loop spans 14 amino acids. CDR1 and CDR2 from the germline V gene are SNHLY and FYNNEI. The CDR3 spells CASSGRVSLTGAFF. The CDR3 nucleotides are TGTGCCAGCAGTGGCCGGGTCTCCTTAACGGGCGCTTTCTTT.

In its sample, this clonotype is medium-sized. V and J are TRBV19 and TRBJ2-7, with TRBD1 matching over 7 bases. The CDR3 runs 16 residues. Germline CDR1 LNHDA, CDR2 SQIVND (reference sequence). The trim removed 6 bases at V and 0 bases at J, leaving 11 bases unmatched. The CDR3 DNA reads TGTGCCAGTAGGACTGCCGGGACAGCCAGCTCCTACGAGCAGTACTTC. Translated: CASRTAGTASSYEQYF.

V usage is TRBV2 and J usage is TRBJ2-3; TRBD2 is a possible D gene (6 bases). Per the germline V gene, CDR1 is SNHLY and CDR2 is FYNNEI. Trimming pared 6 bases from V and 2 bases from J, leaving 12 bases between. CDR3 length: 14 residues. Here the CDR3 DNA reads TGTGCCAGCAGCCCGGGGGTAAACACAGATACGCAGTATTTT. It encodes CASSPGVNTDTQYF.

This clonotype has ten or more counts. CDR3 amino acids: CASSLELLNEQFF. As DNA, the CDR3 is TGTGCCAGCAGCTTGGAACTACTCAATGAGCAGTTCTTC. The chain has TRBV5-6 and TRBJ2-1; D unresolved. CDR3 size: 13 residues. Trimming stripped 0 bases from V and 6 bases from J, with 7 bases between. The germline gives CDR1 SGHDT, CDR2 YYEEEE. Based on the CDR3 plus reference TRBV5-6 and TRBJ2-1, the full variable domain is DAGVTQSPTHLIKTRGQQVTLRCSPKSGHDTVSWYQQALGQGPQFIFQYYEEEERQRGNFPDRFSGHQFPNYSSELNVNALLLGDSALYLCASSLELLNEQFFGPGTRLTVL.

The V gene is TRBV11-1, the J gene TRBJ1-6, with D perhaps matching TRBD1 (5 bases). Germline V CDR1 and CDR2: SGHAT, FQDESV (reference sequence). Trimming shortened V by 3 bases and J by 10 bases, and 13 bases separated the two germline ends. The CDR3 length is 14 residues. The CDR3: CASSFVGGRSPLHF. Here the CDR3 DNA reads TGTGCCAGCAGCTTCGTCGGGGGGAGGTCACCCCTCCACTTT. Full variable domain (remainder filled in from reference TRBV11-1 and TRBJ1-6): EAEVAQSPRYKITEKSQAVAFWCDPISGHATLYWYRQILGQGPELLVQFQDESVVDDSQLPKDRFSAERLKGVDSTLKIQPAELGDSAMYLCASSFVGGRSPLHFGNGTRLTVT.

This clonotype was picked up many times. CDR3 amino acids: CASTGGLSSYNEQFF. CDR3 DNA: TGTGCCAGCACCGGGGGGCTAAGCTCCTACAATGAGCAGTTCTTC. The genes are TRBV5-8 and TRBJ2-1, with D possibly being TRBD2 (7 bases). V gave up 6 bases and J gave up 0 bases, with 13 bases separating them. The CDR3 has 15 amino acids. CDR1 SGHTS and CDR2 YDEGEE come from the germline V gene. Drawing the rest from reference TRBV5-8 and TRBJ2-1, the complete variable domain is EAGVTQSPTHLIKTRGQQATLRCSPISGHTSVYWYQQALGLGLQFLLWYDEGEERNRGNFPPRFSGRQFPNYSSELNVNALELEDSALYLCASTGGLSSYNEQFFGPGTRLTVL.